These 8 T cell receptor beta chains originate from one sample sequenced in a study of neurological immune-mediated disorders. Specified time point: longitudinal time-point 2. TCRdb reanalysed the 5' RACE reads using MiXCR and keeps one entry per CDR3 protein. The data contain under 40,000 distinct CDR3 sequences, about an eighth of them singletons. The sample comprised PBMCs. The receptors shown here come from a woman aged 40 to 55 in good health.

The table lists this clonotype with many counts. The V gene is TRBV27, the J gene TRBJ2-7; 7 nucleotides agree with TRBD1. Germline V gene sequence: CDR1 MNHEY, CDR2 SMNVEV (reference sequence). The CDR3 consists of 14 residues. V trimming: 2 bases; J trimming: 7 bases; junction bases outside the gene matches: 8. The CDR3 nucleotides read TGTGCCAGCAGTTTAGAAACAGGGGCGCCTGAGCAGTACTTC. This codes for CASSLETGAPEQYF.

This clonotype was observed a handful of times. This chain connects TRBV6-2 or TRBV6-3 to TRBJ2-7; D uncertain. The V end lost 2 bases, the J end lost 4 bases, and 3 bases lay between the germline ends. The germline gives CDR1 MNHEY, CDR2 SVGEGT. The CDR3 is 11 residues long. CDR3 in DNA: TGTGCCAGCAGTTACGTTTACGAGCAGTACTTC. Amino acids: CASSYVYEQYF.

This clonotype was counted many times. This chain joins TRBV7-2 and TRBJ2-1; the match to TRBD2 covers 14 bases. With 5 bases clipped from V and 9 bases from J, the junction kept 9 bases outside the gene matches. Germline assignment: CDR1 SGHTA and CDR2 FQGNSA. This CDR3 contains 16 residues. The CDR3 spells CASSPGTSGSVGEQFF. DNA of the CDR3: TGTGCCAGCAGCCCGGGGACTAGCGGGAGCGTCGGTGAGCAGTTCTTC.

This clonotype was recorded at least ten times. The chain is built from TRBV4-1 and TRBJ1-2, with 8 nucleotides matching TRBD1. The germline CDR1 and CDR2 sequences are MGHRA and YSYEKL. The CDR3 extends over 16 amino acids. V was clipped by 0 bases and J by 4 bases; unmatched bases: 7. DNA of the CDR3: TGCGCCAGCAGCCAAGACCCAGGGGGCGCGGGCTATGGCTACACCTTC. It yields the protein CASSQDPGGAGYGYTF.

This clonotype was seen repeatedly, ten times or more. The rearrangement links TRBV12-3 or TRBV12-4 to TRBJ2-3; TRBD2 agrees at 8 bases. V lost 1 base, J lost 3 bases, and 6 bases stayed unmatched. The CDR3 has 16 residues. The CDR3 loop reads CASSLGSGSFTDTQYF. CDR3 bases: TGTGCCAGCAGTTTAGGCAGCGGGAGTTTTACAGATACGCAGTATTTT.

Many counts were recorded for this clonotype. The chain combines TRBV12-3 or TRBV12-4 with TRBJ2-3; the D is unclear. This CDR3 contains 12 residues. The V gene lost 6 bases and the J gene lost 4 bases, with 8 bases spanning the gap. In DNA, the CDR3 is TGTGCCAGCAGCCCGACCTCAGATACGCAGTATTTT. Translating gives CASSPTSDTQYF.

This clonotype came up once. This rearrangement joins TRBV10-3 to TRBJ1-5; no clear D. The CDR3 extends over 13 amino acids. V lost 6 bases and J lost 3, with 9 bases in between. Germline V gene sequence: CDR1 ENHRY, CDR2 SYGVKD. The CDR3 sequence: CAIRPGLNQPQHF. The DNA for the CDR3 is TGTGCCATCAGACCAGGACTCAATCAGCCCCAGCATTTT.

At least ten counts were recorded for this clonotype. This chain uses TRBV10-3 with TRBJ1-2, with D tentatively TRBD1 (5 bases). The germline CDR1 and CDR2 sequences are ENHRY and SYGVKD. This CDR3 contains 13 residues. Trimming took 6 bases from V and 2 from J, leaving 10 bases between them. The CDR3 sequence is CAIREGRNYGYTF. The CDR3 DNA reads as TGTGCCATCAGGGAGGGACGGAACTATGGCTACACCTTC.